This TCR beta chain comes out of a study of cytomegalovirus exposure and HLA in healthy donors. CDR3 size: 15 residues. Germline loops: CDR1 MNHEY, CDR2 SMNVEV (reference sequence). Trimming cost V 6 bases and J 1 base, with 16 bases left between them. As concerns this clone: Its antigen is unidentified.

Study-wide findings and caveats: Presence/absence analyses supposed approximately even sequencing depth among donors. Reportedly, HLA-A and HLA-B alleles of most subjects were accurately predicted from TCR beta. A previous analysis found most TCR beta V segments productive roughly 87% or roughly 30% of the time.

The PCR contained 60 Vbeta and 13 Jbeta primers. Clones were read by immunoSEQ multiplex PCR, and TCRdb kept only the in-frame ones, dropping some. The profile shows 90,000 to 120,000 clones, roughly 78% of them singletons. This sequence was found in a woman in her thirties or forties in good health and CMV-seronegative. Sequencing used PBMCs. This chain joins TRBV27 and TRBJ2-7; the D gene is possibly TRBD2 (5 bases). The chain's CDR3 is CASRLTSFSSYEQYF. The CDR3 DNA is TGTGCCAGCAGGCTAACTAGTTTCTCGTCCTACGAGCAGTACTTC.